The sequence of this T cell receptor beta chain was determined in a study of blood T cell repertoires in COVID-19. Whole-study context: Sample material is recorded as cDNA or gDNA derived from T cells, B-cell-depleted T cells, or PBMCs.

The table came from immunoSEQ multiplex PCR; TCRdb's copy has only in-frame clones and leaves some out. Here the sample spans a few hundred thousand clones, around 87% being singletons. J was trimmed by 0 bases and V by 4 bases; bases with no gene match: 2. The V gene's germline CDR1 is SGDLS and CDR2 YYNGEE. The CDR3 loop spans 17 amino acids. This TCR derives from a woman aged 40-49 years with COVID-19, enrolled during active disease. The J gene is TRBJ2-1, the V gene TRBV9, with TRBD2 identical over 15 bases. The sequencing sample was made of peripheral blood. The DNA of the CDR3 is TGTGCCAGCAGCCCGGGACTAGCGGGAGGCTCCTACAATGAGCAGTTCTTC. It translates to CASSPGLAGGSYNEQFF.